This TCR beta chain stems from a study of blood T cell repertoires in COVID-19. Overall study context: PBMCs, B-cell-depleted T cells, or T cells were the source of the cDNA or gDNA that made up the material.

Per the original methods: Estimates of nucleated cell counts were drawn from the amplification of reference gene primers. Using immunoSEQ multiplex PCR, the repertoire was profiled, and TCRdb retains in-frame clones only, with some absent. V and J calls and clone size follow that table, whereas D and trimming were derived from the DNA. Of some 270,000 clones in the sample, about nine tenths were seen once. The CDR3 contains 15 residues. Trimming stripped 4 bases from V and 2 bases from J, with 14 bases between. Germline V CDR1 and CDR2: LNHDA, SQIVND (reference sequence). The age range of participants was about 18 to 100 years, with residence in more than 20 US areas.

The chain uses TRBV19 and TRBJ1-1; D gene ambiguous. The source of this sequence is an older woman who had recovered from COVID-19. What was sequenced was PBMCs or T cells enriched from blood (not recorded which). The DNA of the CDR3 is TGTGCCAGTAGTACTGACCCCCCTAGTAACACTGAAGCTTTCTTT. It yields the protein CASSTDPPSNTEAFF. Full variable domain (rest looked up from reference TRBV19 and TRBJ1-1): DGGITQSPKYLFRKEGQNVTLSCEQNLNHDAMYWYRQDPGQGLRLIYYSQIVNDFQKGDIAEGYSVSREKKESFPLTVTSAQKNPTAFYLCASSTDPPSNTEAFFGQGTRLTVV.